These T cell receptor beta chains were read from a single sample in a study of technical replicates of blood from a handful of donors. The protocol was immunoSEQ multiplex PCR, while the TCRdb copy is restricted to in-frame clones and leaves out a portion. The sample yields fewer than 90,000 clones, approximately 92% seen once. Sequencing was carried out using T cells isolated from PBMCs. These receptors originate from a human donor in good health. CDR3s include the opening cysteine and the closing phenylalanine or tryptophan. Each record gives: CDR3 length, D gene, clone size, J gene, V gene, CDR3 DNA, CDR3 protein. The D gene is left open where the match is weak. Size is omitted from some rows. Given values are once, few, many or a class for expanded clones.

cdr3_length: 12
d_call: -
clone_size: once
j_call: TRBJ1-1
v_call: TRBV19
cdr3_nt: TGTGCCAGTAGTATAGCGGGCACTGAAGCTTTCTTT
cdr3_aa: CASSIAGTEAFF

cdr3_length: 15
d_call: TRBD1
clone_size: -
j_call: TRBJ1-4
v_call: TRBV6-1
cdr3_nt: TGTGCCAGCACTTGGACAGGGGGGACTAATGAAAAACTGTTTTTT
cdr3_aa: CASTWTGGTNEKLFF

cdr3_length: 17
d_call: TRBD2
clone_size: -
j_call: TRBJ2-3
v_call: TRBV5-1
cdr3_nt: TGCGCCAGCAGCCTTCCGGGACTAGCGGAGGCCTCAGATACGCAGTATTTT
cdr3_aa: CASSLPGLAEASDTQYF

cdr3_length: 14
d_call: -
clone_size: -
j_call: TRBJ1-1
v_call: TRBV30
cdr3_nt: TGTGCCTGGAGTCCATGGGGGGGGTGGACTGAAGCTTTCTTT
cdr3_aa: CAWSPWGGWTEAFF

cdr3_length: 18
d_call: -
clone_size: -
j_call: TRBJ2-6
v_call: TRBV9
cdr3_nt: TGTGCCAGCAGCGCGCGTTCGGGACTGTCCTCTGGGGCCAACGTCCTGACTTTC
cdr3_aa: CASSARSGLSSGANVLTF

cdr3_length: 16
d_call: TRBD1
clone_size: -
j_call: TRBJ2-1
v_call: TRBV28
cdr3_nt: TGTGCCAGCAGCAGACAGGGACAGGGGGGGTTCAATGAGCAGTTCTTC
cdr3_aa: CASSRQGQGGFNEQFF

cdr3_length: 13
d_call: -
clone_size: -
j_call: TRBJ2-1
v_call: TRBV30
cdr3_nt: TGTGCCTGGATAAAGCAGGGCCACAATGAGCAGTTCTTC
cdr3_aa: CAWIKQGHNEQFF

cdr3_length: 13
d_call: -
clone_size: -
j_call: TRBJ2-7
v_call: TRBV5-1
cdr3_nt: TGCGCCAGCAGCCCCTGGACAGACCACGAGCAGTACTTC
cdr3_aa: CASSPWTDHEQYF

cdr3_length: 15
d_call: -
clone_size: once
j_call: TRBJ1-4
v_call: TRBV4-1
cdr3_nt: TGCGCCAGCAGCCAAGATTCCGGGGTGGATGAAAAACTGTTTTTT
cdr3_aa: CASSQDSGVDEKLFF

cdr3_length: 13
d_call: TRBD2
clone_size: -
j_call: TRBJ2-3
v_call: TRBV10-1
cdr3_nt: TGCGCCAGCAGTGAGGGGACTAGCGATACGCAGTATTTT
cdr3_aa: CASSEGTSDTQYF

cdr3_length: 16
d_call: TRBD2
clone_size: -
j_call: TRBJ2-1
v_call: TRBV5-4
cdr3_nt: TGTGCCAGCAGCCCCCTAGCGGGAGAGGGGTACAATGAGCAGTTCTTC
cdr3_aa: CASSPLAGEGYNEQFF

cdr3_length: 14
d_call: -
clone_size: -
j_call: TRBJ1-5
v_call: TRBV5-1
cdr3_nt: TGCGCCAGCAGCTCCTCGGGAGGGGACCAGCCCCAGCATTTT
cdr3_aa: CASSSSGGDQPQHF

cdr3_length: 12
d_call: -
clone_size: once
j_call: TRBJ2-7
v_call: TRBV7-9
cdr3_nt: TGTGCCAGCAGCACACAATCCTACGAGCAGTACTTC
cdr3_aa: CASSTQSYEQYF

cdr3_length: 14
d_call: -
clone_size: -
j_call: TRBJ2-2
v_call: TRBV27
cdr3_nt: TGTGCCAGCAGGTGGACAGCAAACACCGGGGAGCTGTTTTTT
cdr3_aa: CASRWTANTGELFF

cdr3_length: 14
d_call: -
clone_size: -
j_call: TRBJ1-5
v_call: TRBV6-1
cdr3_nt: TGTGCCAGCAGTGGAGACAAGATGGTCCAGCCCCAGCATTTT
cdr3_aa: CASSGDKMVQPQHF

cdr3_length: 14
d_call: TRBD1
clone_size: -
j_call: TRBJ2-5
v_call: TRBV5-5
cdr3_nt: TGTGCCAGCAGCCAGACAGGGAGTCGGGAGACCCAGTACTTC
cdr3_aa: CASSQTGSRETQYF

cdr3_length: 17
d_call: TRBD2
clone_size: -
j_call: TRBJ2-7
v_call: TRBV16
cdr3_nt: TGTGCCAGCAGCCAATCTTCACGGCTGGGAGGGTCCTACGAGCAGTACTTC
cdr3_aa: CASSQSSRLGGSYEQYF

cdr3_length: 13
d_call: -
clone_size: -
j_call: TRBJ1-2
v_call: TRBV5-1
cdr3_nt: TGCGCCAGCAGCCTGGGACAACCCTATGGCTACACCTTC
cdr3_aa: CASSLGQPYGYTF